This record looks at one T cell receptor (beta chain) sequence and its context. This entry is derived from a study of blood T cell repertoires in COVID-19. Overall study: Sources were T cells, B-cell-depleted T cells, or PBMCs; the material itself was cDNA or gDNA.

V shed 0 bases and J 2 bases; nucleotides not matched to a gene: 13. The CDR3 extends over 18 amino acids. Germline V gene data show CDR1 as SGDLS and CDR2 as YYNGEE. Assay: immunoSEQ multiplex PCR; the TCRdb copy retains only in-frame clones and omits some. The table records fewer than 150,000 clones, roughly 90% of them present only once. The sequence was collected from a woman aged 55-69 years with COVID-19, enrolled during active disease. The V gene is TRBV9, the J gene TRBJ1-2; 7 positions agree with TRBD1. What was sequenced was peripheral blood. CDR3 sequence (DNA): TGTGCCAGCAGCGTAGATGTGTTGACAGGGCTCCGGAACTATGGCTACACCTTC. Its protein is CASSVDVLTGLRNYGYTF.